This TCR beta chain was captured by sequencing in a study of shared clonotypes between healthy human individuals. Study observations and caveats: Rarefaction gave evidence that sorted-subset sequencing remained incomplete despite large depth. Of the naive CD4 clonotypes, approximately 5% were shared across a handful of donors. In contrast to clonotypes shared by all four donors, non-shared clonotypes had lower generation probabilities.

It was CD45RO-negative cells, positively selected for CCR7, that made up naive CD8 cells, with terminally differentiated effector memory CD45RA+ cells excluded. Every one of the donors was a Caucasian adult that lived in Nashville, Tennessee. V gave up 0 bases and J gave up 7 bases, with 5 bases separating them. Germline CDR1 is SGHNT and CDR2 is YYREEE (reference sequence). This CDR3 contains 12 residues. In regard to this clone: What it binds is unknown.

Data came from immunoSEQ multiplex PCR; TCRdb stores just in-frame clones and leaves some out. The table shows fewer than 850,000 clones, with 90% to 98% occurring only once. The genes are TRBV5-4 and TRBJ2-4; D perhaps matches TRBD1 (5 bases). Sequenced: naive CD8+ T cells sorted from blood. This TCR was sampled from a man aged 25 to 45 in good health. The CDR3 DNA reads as TGTGCCAGCAGCTTGGAGGGGAACATTCAGTACTTC. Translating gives CASSLEGNIQYF.